This T cell receptor beta chain derives from a study of cytomegalovirus exposure and HLA in healthy donors. Overall study context: Sequencing of roughly 180 million T cells in an earlier analysis found 95 million to 120 million unique TCR beta sequences.

Use of 60 Vbeta and 13 Jbeta primers characterized the PCR. TCRdb's table, derived via immunoSEQ multiplex PCR, lists solely in-frame clones and lacks some. The sample holds 85,000 to 110,000 clones, 60% to 85% seen once. Regarding donors, all were healthy bone marrow donors. At collection, donors were nominally healthy, but unrecorded immune exposures were probable. Points from the study as a whole: Exclusion applied to some V segments, including TRBV6-2 and TRBV6-3, as they were indistinguishable.

Points on this clone: What it binds is unknown.

Unmatched junction bases numbered 3, after V lost 4 bases and J lost 0 bases. The length of the CDR3 is 15 residues. Germline loops: CDR1 SQVTM, CDR2 ANQGSEA. V and J are TRBV29-1 and TRBJ2-2, with 9 bases lining up with TRBD2. Source material: PBMCs. The clonotype originates from a man aged 50-59 years in good health and CMV-seropositive. For the CDR3, the DNA is TGCAGCGTTGGGACTAGCGTCGCGAACACCGGGGAGCTGTTTTTT. It translates to CSVGTSVANTGELFF.